This is a list of T cell receptor beta chains from one sample in a study of post-analysis software for immune sequencing data. A single record per CDR3 protein comes from TCRdb applying MiXCR to the PCR reads. The profile covers about 820,000 distinct CDR3 sequences, with about 57% appearing a single time and roughly 4.4% taken by the ten largest. Input material: blood. These receptors were taken from a girl aged 5-17 years with multiple sclerosis. CDR3s include the opening cysteine and the closing phenylalanine or tryptophan. The order of the fields is clone size, V gene, J gene, D gene, CDR3 DNA, CDR3 protein. D genes are given only for firm matches. Clone size, where shown, is once, few, many, or a class for clones that have expanded.

abundance: once
v_gene: TRBV7-9
j_gene: TRBJ2-7
d_gene: -
CDR3nt: TGTGCCAGCAGCTTCCCTAAGGGGGTCTCCTACGAGCAGTACTTC
CDR3aa: CASSFPKGVSYEQYF

abundance: -
v_gene: TRBV5-1
j_gene: TRBJ2-1
d_gene: -
CDR3nt: TGCGCCAGCAGCTTGGTGGCTAAGGACAATGAGCAGTTCTTC
CDR3aa: CASSLVAKDNEQFF

abundance: -
v_gene: TRBV20-1
j_gene: TRBJ2-4
d_gene: -
CDR3nt: TGCAGTGCTCCGCTGGGCGGGGAAAACATTCAGTACTTC
CDR3aa: CSAPLGGENIQYF

abundance: -
v_gene: TRBV20-1
j_gene: TRBJ2-7
d_gene: TRBD2
CDR3nt: TGCAGTGCTAGACGACCCTCGGGGGGTGACTACGAGCAGTACTTC
CDR3aa: CSARRPSGGDYEQYF

abundance: -
v_gene: TRBV5-1
j_gene: TRBJ1-2
d_gene: -
CDR3nt: TGCGCCAGCAGCTTCGGGCTACCCGGGACGGATAATCGGGGCTACACCTTC
CDR3aa: CASSFGLPGTDNRGYTF

abundance: -
v_gene: TRBV18
j_gene: TRBJ2-7
d_gene: -
CDR3nt: TGTGCCAGCTCACCACCGCAGAATCGCTACGAGCAGTACTTC
CDR3aa: CASSPPQNRYEQYF

abundance: -
v_gene: TRBV6-6
j_gene: TRBJ2-7
d_gene: -
CDR3nt: TGTGCCAGCCAAAGTCCTAGCGACACCTACGAGCAGTACTTC
CDR3aa: CASQSPSDTYEQYF

abundance: -
v_gene: TRBV20-1
j_gene: TRBJ2-5
d_gene: TRBD2
CDR3nt: TGCAGTGCTAGACCTCATTCGATAGGAGCCCTGAGGCGGGAGCAGTACTTC
CDR3aa: CSARPHSIGALRREQYF

abundance: -
v_gene: TRBV18
j_gene: TRBJ2-7
d_gene: -
CDR3nt: TGTGCCAGCGCACTCCCCGGAGGGCCGCCCGAGCAGTACTTC
CDR3aa: CASALPGGPPEQYF

abundance: -
v_gene: TRBV6-5
j_gene: TRBJ2-5
d_gene: -
CDR3nt: TGTGCCAGCAGTTACCCAGGGAAAGAGACCCAGTACTTC
CDR3aa: CASSYPGKETQYF

abundance: -
v_gene: TRBV24-1
j_gene: TRBJ1-2
d_gene: TRBD1
CDR3nt: TGTGCCACCAGTGATTCGACAGGGCCTGGTGGCTACACCTTC
CDR3aa: CATSDSTGPGGYTF

abundance: -
v_gene: TRBV24-1
j_gene: TRBJ1-5
d_gene: TRBD1
CDR3nt: TGTGCCACCAGTGATTCACCGGGACAGGGCCATCAGCCCCAGCATTTT
CDR3aa: CATSDSPGQGHQPQHF

abundance: -
v_gene: TRBV20-1
j_gene: TRBJ1-2
d_gene: -
CDR3nt: TGCAGTGCCAGGATTTTAACTAACTATGGCTACACCTTC
CDR3aa: CSARILTNYGYTF

abundance: -
v_gene: TRBV2
j_gene: TRBJ2-6
d_gene: -
CDR3nt: TGTGCCAGCAACCAGGACTCTGGGGCCAACGTCCTGACTTTC
CDR3aa: CASNQDSGANVLTF

abundance: -
v_gene: TRBV29-1
j_gene: TRBJ2-5
d_gene: TRBD1
CDR3nt: TGCAGCGTAGCCGAGATCGGACAGGGCCAAGAGGCCCAGTACTTC
CDR3aa: CSVAEIGQGQEAQYF

abundance: -
v_gene: TRBV10-3
j_gene: TRBJ1-2
d_gene: -
CDR3nt: TGTGCCATCAGTGACGGGACACTAAGGGGCTACACCTTC
CDR3aa: CAISDGTLRGYTF

abundance: -
v_gene: TRBV7-9
j_gene: TRBJ1-5
d_gene: -
CDR3nt: TGTGCCAGCAGCGACACCGATCAGCCCCAGCATTTT
CDR3aa: CASSDTDQPQHF

abundance: -
v_gene: TRBV12-3/TRBV12-4
j_gene: TRBJ2-5
d_gene: TRBD1
CDR3nt: TGTGCCAGCAGTGCCCACCGGACAGGGGAAGAGACCCAGTACTTC
CDR3aa: CASSAHRTGEETQYF

abundance: few
v_gene: TRBV7-2
j_gene: TRBJ2-3
d_gene: -
CDR3nt: TGTGCCAGCAGCATAGGGACCGACACAGATACGCAGTATTTT
CDR3aa: CASSIGTDTDTQYF

abundance: few
v_gene: TRBV28
j_gene: TRBJ2-7
d_gene: TRBD2
CDR3nt: TGTGCCAGCAGGTTACTAGCGGGGGGCGGAAGCCCCTACGAGCAGTACTTC
CDR3aa: CASRLLAGGGSPYEQYF

abundance: -
v_gene: TRBV20-1
j_gene: TRBJ1-1
d_gene: -
CDR3nt: TGCAGTGCCAACCCCGGGCCGAACACTGAAGCTTTCTTT
CDR3aa: CSANPGPNTEAFF

abundance: few
v_gene: TRBV10-3
j_gene: TRBJ2-7
d_gene: -
CDR3nt: TGTGCCATCCGGGGACCCACCTACGAGGAGCAGTACTTC
CDR3aa: CAIRGPTYEEQYF

abundance: -
v_gene: TRBV5-1
j_gene: TRBJ1-2
d_gene: TRBD1
CDR3nt: TGCGCCAGCAGCTTGGCTCCGACAGGGGATGGCTACACCTTC
CDR3aa: CASSLAPTGDGYTF

abundance: -
v_gene: TRBV6-5
j_gene: TRBJ2-1
d_gene: -
CDR3nt: TGTGCCAGCAGTTATACCGTAGGGAGAACCTACAATGAGCAGTTCTTC
CDR3aa: CASSYTVGRTYNEQFF

abundance: -
v_gene: TRBV20-1
j_gene: TRBJ2-7
d_gene: TRBD2
CDR3nt: TGCAGTGCAGGGACTAGCGGTAGCTCCTACGAGCAGTACTTC
CDR3aa: CSAGTSGSSYEQYF

abundance: -
v_gene: TRBV29-1
j_gene: TRBJ2-7
d_gene: -
CDR3nt: TGCAGCGTCCGGGAACAGGGCTACGAGCAGTACTTC
CDR3aa: CSVREQGYEQYF

abundance: -
v_gene: TRBV25-1
j_gene: TRBJ2-3
d_gene: TRBD2
CDR3nt: TGTGCCAGCAGTGGCCTAAATAGCGGGGGAAGAACAGATACGCAGTATTTT
CDR3aa: CASSGLNSGGRTDTQYF

abundance: -
v_gene: TRBV5-1
j_gene: TRBJ2-5
d_gene: TRBD1
CDR3nt: TGCGCCAGCAGCCTCCGGGACAGCGCCCTGGAGACCCAGTACTTC
CDR3aa: CASSLRDSALETQYF

abundance: -
v_gene: TRBV28
j_gene: TRBJ2-1
d_gene: -
CDR3nt: TGTGCCAGCCTTAACTCCTACAATGAGCAGTTCTTC
CDR3aa: CASLNSYNEQFF

abundance: few
v_gene: TRBV29-1
j_gene: TRBJ2-1
d_gene: -
CDR3nt: TGCAGCGTTGACCCAGGGAAGTACAATGAGCAGTTCTTC
CDR3aa: CSVDPGKYNEQFF